This entry lists 8 T cell receptor beta chains sequenced from one sample in a study of T cell repertoires in cytomegalovirus infection. Their antigens remain unidentified. TCRdb re-analysed the reads in MiXCR, keeping a single row per CDR3 protein. Counted here are about 830,000 distinct CDR3 sequences, less than 35% occurring once; the ten biggest clones make up over 10%. This specimen consisted of cultured CD8+ T cells from PBMCs, obtained from culture after CMV antigen stimulation. These TCRs come from a human donor in good health (CMV status not recorded). Some clones in this sample may be carry-over from other donors' samples.

The DNA of the CDR3 is TGTGCCAGCAACACTCCGTCCCGGGACAGGGAAGAGACCCAGTACTTC. Translating it yields CASNTPSRDREETQYF. The rearrangement links TRBV7-8 to TRBJ2-5, with 9 bases identical to TRBD1. Germline loops: CDR1 SGHVS, CDR2 FQNEAQ. The CDR3 length is 16 residues. V gave up 7 bases and J gave up 3 bases; unmatched junction bases: 12.

This clonotype occurred a few times. The rearrangement joins TRBV6-1 to TRBJ1-3; possibly TRBD1 for D (6 bases). Germline CDR1 reads MNHNS; CDR2 reads SASEGT. Trimming pared 8 bases from V and 7 bases from J, leaving 6 bases between. This CDR3 contains 10 residues. CDR3 region: CASQGNTIYF. DNA of the CDR3: TGTGCCAGCCAGGGGAACACCATATATTTT.

The chain recombines TRBV18 with TRBJ2-7, with TRBD2 as a possible D gene (5 bases). Trimming pared 0 bases from V and 5 bases from J, leaving 14 bases between. The CDR3 length is 15 residues. Germline-derived CDR1 and CDR2 are KGHSH and LQKENI. The CDR3 region is CASSPPVVAPDEQYF. The DNA of the CDR3 is TGTGCCAGCTCACCACCGGTCGTAGCGCCGGACGAGCAGTACTTC.

This clonotype was counted at least ten times. The rearrangement links TRBV7-9 to TRBJ2-2; a weak D match, TRBD1 (5 bases). The germline CDR1 and CDR2 sequences are SEHNR and FQNEAQ (reference sequence). The CDR3 loop spans 13 amino acids. With 3 bases removed from V and 7 bases from J, the gap between germline ends came to 9 bases. CDR3 region: CASSFDSLGELFF. For the CDR3, the DNA is TGTGCCAGCAGCTTCGACAGTCTCGGGGAGCTGTTTTTT.

The V call is TRBV5-5, the J call TRBJ2-5; no definite D call. With 6 bases removed from V and 5 bases from J, the gap between germline ends came to 11 bases. There are 12 residues in the CDR3. Germline CDR1 SGHKS, CDR2 YYEKEE (reference sequence). The CDR3 loop is CASNLRVETQYF. CDR3 nucleotides: TGTGCCAGCAACCTTCGGGTGGAGACCCAGTACTTC. Complete variable domain (other parts from reference TRBV5-5 and TRBJ2-5): DAGVTQSPTHLIKTRGQQVTLRCSPISGHKSVSWYQQVLGQGPQFIFQYYEKEERGRGNFPDRFSARQFPNYSSELNVNALLLGDSALYLCASNLRVETQYFGPGTRLLVL.

The chain couples TRBV11-2 to TRBJ2-5; D is unresolved. With 1 base removed from V and 5 bases from J, the gap between germline ends came to 14 bases. The CDR3 consists of 15 residues. Germline assignment: CDR1 SGHAT and CDR2 FQNNGV. The CDR3 DNA reads as TGTGCCAGCAGCTTAGGAGGAGCAGTTATTGAGACCCAGTACTTC. Residues: CASSLGGAVIETQYF.

The rearrangement uses TRBV18 and TRBJ2-5; D is unresolved. CDR3 length equals 13 residues. CDR1 and CDR2 from the germline V gene are KGHSH and LQKENI. Trimming took off 8 bases at V and 0 bases at J, with 10 bases between the two ends. Written as DNA, the CDR3 is TGTGCCAGCCGAACGCCGTACCAAGAGACCCAGTACTTC. Its translation: CASRTPYQETQYF.

Only a few counts were recorded for this clonotype. The rearrangement uses TRBV4-1 and TRBJ1-5; D unclear. Germline V lookup: CDR1 MGHRA, CDR2 YSYEKL. The CDR3 consists of 15 residues. Trimming took 0 bases from V and 3 from J, leaving 9 bases between them. CDR3 amino acids: CASSQDHSLNQPQHF. CDR3 nucleotides: TGCGCCAGCAGCCAAGATCACAGCCTCAATCAGCCCCAGCATTTT.